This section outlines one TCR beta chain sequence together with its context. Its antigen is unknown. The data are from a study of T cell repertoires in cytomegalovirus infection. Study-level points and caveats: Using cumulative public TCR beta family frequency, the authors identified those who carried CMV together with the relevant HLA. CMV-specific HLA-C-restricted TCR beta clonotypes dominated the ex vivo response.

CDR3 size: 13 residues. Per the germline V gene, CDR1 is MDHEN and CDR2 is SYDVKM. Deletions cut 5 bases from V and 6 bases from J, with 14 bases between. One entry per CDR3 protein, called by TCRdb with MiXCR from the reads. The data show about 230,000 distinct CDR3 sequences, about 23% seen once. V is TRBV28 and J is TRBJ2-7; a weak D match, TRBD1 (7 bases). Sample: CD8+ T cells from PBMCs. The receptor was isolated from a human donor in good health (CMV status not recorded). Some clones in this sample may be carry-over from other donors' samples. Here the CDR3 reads CASSRQGLGEQYF. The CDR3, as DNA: TGTGCCAGCAGTCGACAGGGACTCGGCGAGCAGTACTTC.